This is a list of T cell receptor beta chains from one sample in a study of blood T cells in healthy people across ages. TCRdb re-analysed the 5' RACE reads in MiXCR, keeping a single row per CDR3 protein. The sample includes roughly 1.6 million distinct CDR3 sequences, approximately 32% of them seen just once. Sequencing was carried out using blood. Receptors originate from a woman in her twenties or thirties in good health. CDR3s include the opening cysteine and the closing phenylalanine or tryptophan. The D gene is left open where the match is weak. Size is stated for part of the rows, as once, few or many counts, or as a class when the clone is expanded.

CDR3aa,CDR3nt,v_gene,abundance,j_gene,d_gene
CASSQQLAGANTQYF,TGCGCCAGCAGCCAACAACTAGCGGGGGCGAATACGCAGTATTTT,TRBV4-1,NA,TRBJ2-3,TRBD2
CASSPQTGANVLTF,TGTGCCAGCAGTCCTCAAACGGGGGCCAACGTCCTGACTTTC,TRBV27,NA,TRBJ2-6,NA
CSASGTSGRAGEQFF,TGCAGTGCTTCCGGGACTAGCGGGAGGGCCGGAGAGCAGTTCTTC,TRBV20-1,NA,TRBJ2-1,TRBD2
CSARVGTSYNSPLHF,TGCAGTGCTAGAGTTGGGACTTCCTATAATTCACCCCTCCACTTT,TRBV20-1,few,TRBJ1-6,NA
CASSLTGVLNTEAFF,TGTGCCAGCAGCTTGACAGGGGTTTTGAACACTGAAGCTTTCTTT,TRBV7-8,few,TRBJ1-1,TRBD1
CATSRGGVGDTQYF,TGTGCCACCAGCAGGGGGGGGGTTGGAGATACGCAGTATTTT,TRBV15,NA,TRBJ2-3,TRBD2
CASSLAPSDEQYF,TGCGCCAGCAGCTTGGCCCCCTCCGACGAGCAGTACTTC,TRBV5-1,NA,TRBJ2-7,NA
CASSTGGTNSPLHF,TGCGCCAGCAGTACAGGGGGCACGAATTCACCCCTCCACTTT,TRBV10-2,NA,TRBJ1-6,TRBD1
CASSLRIGSLCYGYTF,TGCGCCAGCAGCCTAAGGATAGGCAGCCTCTGCTATGGCTACACCTTC,TRBV4-1,NA,TRBJ1-2,NA
CASSPPGLAGDNEQFF,TGCGCCAGCAGCCCTCCGGGACTAGCGGGAGACAATGAGCAGTTCTTC,TRBV4-1,NA,TRBJ2-1,TRBD2
CASSVLAETYNGQFF,TGTGCCAGCAGCGTACTAGCGGAAACCTACAATGGGCAGTTCTTC,TRBV9,once,TRBJ2-1,TRBD2
CASQGDTGELFF,TGTGCCAGTCAGGGTGACACCGGGGAGCTGTTTTTT,TRBV28,NA,TRBJ2-2,NA
CAPARRTESSYNEQFF,TGTGCTCCTGCGAGGCGGACGGAAAGCTCCTACAATGAGCAGTTCTTC,TRBV7-9,NA,TRBJ2-1,NA
CASSQVSSANYGYTF,TGTGCCAGCAGCCAGGTCAGTTCAGCTAACTATGGCTACACCTTC,TRBV16,NA,TRBJ1-2,NA
CASSLRKNVDEQFF,TGTGCCAGCAGCCTCAGAAAAAATGTGGATGAGCAGTTCTTC,TRBV11-2,NA,TRBJ2-1,NA
CASSPGTGRSGDTQYF,TGCGCCAGCAGCCCCGGTACAGGTCGCTCGGGAGATACGCAGTATTTT,TRBV5-1,few,TRBJ2-3,NA
CASSSRGERWTDTRYF,TGTGCCAGCAGTTCGCGAGGGGAGAGATGGACAGATACGCGGTATTTT,TRBV7-3,NA,TRBJ2-3,NA
CSPAPRLAGGEQYF,TGCAGTCCCGCGCCTCGACTAGCGGGGGGGGAGCAGTACTTC,TRBV20-1,NA,TRBJ2-7,TRBD2
CSARDLKGEQFF,TGCAGCGCCCGGGATCTAAAAGGGGAGCAGTTCTTC,TRBV29-1,NA,TRBJ2-1,NA
CASSLGGQVFTDTQYF,TGTGCCAGCAGCTTAGGCGGACAGGTGTTCACAGATACGCAGTATTTT,TRBV7-8,few,TRBJ2-3,TRBD1
CTSSPRGGEDTQYF,TGTACCAGCAGCCCGCGGGGGGGGGAAGATACGCAGTATTTT,TRBV3-1,NA,TRBJ2-3,TRBD2
CASSPAGTGASSYNEQFF,TGTGCCAGCAGTCCTGCCGGGACAGGGGCCTCATCCTACAATGAGCAGTTCTTC,TRBV12-3/TRBV12-4,few,TRBJ2-1,TRBD1
CASSQELLGEQYF,TGCGCCAGCAGCCAAGAATTGCTAGGCGAGCAGTACTTC,TRBV4-1,few,TRBJ2-7,NA
CASSSQGAGPLYEQYF,TGTGCCAGCAGCTCTCAGGGGGCAGGGCCCCTCTACGAGCAGTACTTC,TRBV9,few,TRBJ2-7,TRBD1
CASSSREFGGQFF,TGTGCCAGCAGCTCGCGCGAGTTCGGTGGGCAGTTCTTC,TRBV7-8,NA,TRBJ2-1,NA
CASSVDGAYGYTF,TGTGCCAGCAGTGTTGACGGAGCATATGGCTACACCTTC,TRBV12-3/TRBV12-4,NA,TRBJ1-2,NA
CSARDLSGLGYEQYF,TGCAGTGCTAGAGATCTCTCGGGGCTCGGCTACGAGCAGTACTTC,TRBV20-1,NA,TRBJ2-7,NA
CASSQGPGGIYEQYF,TGTGCCAGCAGCCAAGGGCCAGGGGGCATTTACGAGCAGTACTTC,TRBV14,few,TRBJ2-7,TRBD1
CASSSYAGTISTDTQYF,TGTGCCAGCAGTTCTTACGCCGGGACCATTAGCACAGATACGCAGTATTTT,TRBV27,few,TRBJ2-3,NA
CASSLSMELAEETQYF,TGTGCCAGCAGTTTAAGTATGGAGCTAGCGGAAGAGACCCAGTACTTC,TRBV28,few,TRBJ2-5,TRBD2
CASRLLLAGSLNTGELFF,TGTGCCAGCAGATTATTACTAGCGGGAAGCCTTAACACCGGGGAGCTGTTTTTT,TRBV27,NA,TRBJ2-2,TRBD2
CASSLTGQAEETQYF,TGTGCCAGCAGCTTAACGGGACAGGCCGAAGAGACCCAGTACTTC,TRBV7-9,few,TRBJ2-5,TRBD1
CASSSIRRGSGTDTQYF,TGTGCCAGCAGTTCTATTCGGCGAGGGAGCGGCACAGATACGCAGTATTTT,TRBV6-2/TRBV6-3,NA,TRBJ2-3,NA
CASSRESWEQYF,TGCGCCAGCAGCCGGGAGAGTTGGGAGCAGTACTTC,TRBV4-1,few,TRBJ2-7,NA
CASSQEPVSGTDTQYF,TGTGCCAGCAGCCAAGAGCCCGTTAGCGGCACAGATACGCAGTATTTT,TRBV3-1,few,TRBJ2-3,NA
CASRRGLAGDSGANVLTF,TGTGCCAGCAGGCGGGGACTAGCGGGCGACTCTGGGGCCAACGTCCTGACTTTC,TRBV12-3/TRBV12-4,NA,TRBJ2-6,TRBD2
CASFRPETPTFF,TGTGCCAGCTTCCGACCCGAGACCCCAACTTTCTTT,TRBV18,NA,TRBJ1-1,NA
CAGSQDGGNPNEQFF,TGTGCCGGCAGCCAAGACGGCGGGAACCCCAATGAGCAGTTCTTC,TRBV4-2,NA,TRBJ2-1,NA
CSVGFLGNEQFF,TGCAGCGTGGGATTTCTGGGAAATGAGCAGTTCTTC,TRBV29-1,many,TRBJ2-1,NA
CASSLYGALSYEQYF,TGTGCCAGCAGCCTATACGGTGCTCTCTCCTACGAGCAGTACTTC,TRBV14,NA,TRBJ2-7,NA
CASSLIFGQGENTEAFF,TGTGCCAGCAGTTTAATATTTGGACAGGGGGAGAACACTGAAGCTTTCTTT,TRBV28,NA,TRBJ1-1,TRBD1
CSANAYSNQPQHF,TGCAGTGCTAACGCGTATAGCAATCAGCCCCAGCATTTT,TRBV20-1,few,TRBJ1-5,NA
CASSPQWDRGTDTQYF,TGTGCCAGCTCACCACAGTGGGACAGGGGCACAGATACGCAGTATTTT,TRBV18,NA,TRBJ2-3,TRBD1
CASVRQYNTEAFF,TGTGCCAGCGTTAGACAGTATAACACTGAAGCTTTCTTT,TRBV2,NA,TRBJ1-1,NA
CASSQVSLAGGEDTDTQYF,TGTGCCAGCAGCCAAGTTTCCCTAGCGGGGGGGGAAGACACAGATACGCAGTATTTT,TRBV4-2,few,TRBJ2-3,TRBD2
CASSPSSSGYKQYF,TGTGCCAGCTCACCTTCATCTTCAGGCTACAAGCAGTACTTC,TRBV18,NA,TRBJ2-5,NA
CASRAQGALNEQFF,TGTGCCAGTAGGGCCCAGGGGGCTCTAAATGAGCAGTTCTTC,TRBV19,NA,TRBJ2-1,TRBD1
CASSSGDRDYNEQFF,TGTGCCAGCAGTTCAGGGGACAGAGACTACAATGAGCAGTTCTTC,TRBV27,NA,TRBJ2-1,TRBD1